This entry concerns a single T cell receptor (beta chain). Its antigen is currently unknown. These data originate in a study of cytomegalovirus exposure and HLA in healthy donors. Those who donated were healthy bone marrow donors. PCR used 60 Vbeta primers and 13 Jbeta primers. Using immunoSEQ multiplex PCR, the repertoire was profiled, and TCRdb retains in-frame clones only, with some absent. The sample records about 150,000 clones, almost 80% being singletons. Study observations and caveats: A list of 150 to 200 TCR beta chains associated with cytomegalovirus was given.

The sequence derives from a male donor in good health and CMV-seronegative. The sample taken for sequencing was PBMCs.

The CDR3 nucleotides read TGCGCCAGCAGCCCGGGACTCAACCTAGGAGGCTACGAGCAGTACTTC. Encoded protein: CASSPGLNLGGYEQYF. The chain joins TRBV5-1 to TRBJ2-5, with D possibly TRBD2 on 6 matching bases. The end of the DNA aligns better with TRBJ2-7, so the J call may be wrong. CDR3 length: 16 residues. From germline, CDR1 is SGHRS and CDR2 YFSETQ.